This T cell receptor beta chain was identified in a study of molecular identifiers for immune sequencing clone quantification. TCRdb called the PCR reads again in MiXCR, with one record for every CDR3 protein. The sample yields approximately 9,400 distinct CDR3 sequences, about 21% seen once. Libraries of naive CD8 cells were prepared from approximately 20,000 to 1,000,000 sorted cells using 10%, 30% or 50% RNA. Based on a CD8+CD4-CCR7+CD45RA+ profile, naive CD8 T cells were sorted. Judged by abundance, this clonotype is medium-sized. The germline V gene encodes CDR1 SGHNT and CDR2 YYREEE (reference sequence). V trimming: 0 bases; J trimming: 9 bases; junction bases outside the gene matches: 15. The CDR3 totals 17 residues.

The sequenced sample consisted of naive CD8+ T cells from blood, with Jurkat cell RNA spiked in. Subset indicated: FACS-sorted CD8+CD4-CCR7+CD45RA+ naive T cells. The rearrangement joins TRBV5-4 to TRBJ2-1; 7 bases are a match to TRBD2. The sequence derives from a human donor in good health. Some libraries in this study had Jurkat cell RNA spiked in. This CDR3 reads CASSLVGEGSSPSEQFF. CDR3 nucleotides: TGTGCCAGCAGCTTGGTGGGGGAGGGGTCTTCTCCGTCTGAGCAGTTCTTC. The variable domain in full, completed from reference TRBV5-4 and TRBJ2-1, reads ETGVTQSPTHLIKTRGQQVTLRCSSQSGHNTVSWYQQALGQGPQFIFQYYREEENGRGNFPPRFSGLQFPNYSSELNVNALELDDSALYLCASSLVGEGSSPSEQFFGPGTRLTVL.